The clone carrying this TCR beta chain was seen a handful of times. CDR3 length: 15 amino acids. Germline CDR1 reads MDHEN; CDR2 reads SYDVKM. V was cut by 7 bases and J by 7 bases, with 20 bases left in between. These data originate in a study of shared clonotypes between healthy human individuals. Method: immunoSEQ multiplex PCR; TCRdb's copy keeps in-frame clones and lacks some. The table lists fewer than 3 million clones, around 93% of them singletons. The sample taken for sequencing was naive CD4+ T cells from PBMCs. Subset described: CD45RA+ positively selected. The origin of this receptor is a man aged 18 to 29 in good health. Some clones in this sample may be carry-over from other donors' samples. This chain links TRBV28 with TRBJ1-5; a possible D gene is TRBD1 (6 bases). CDR3 DNA: TGTGCCAGCAAGGGGGTTGACAGTATGGGACAGCCCCAGCATTTT. Translated, it gives CASKGVDSMGQPQHF.